The 16 T cell receptor beta chains below come from one sample, sequenced in a study of radiation and T cells in renal cell carcinoma. Libraries were prepared by immunoSEQ multiplex PCR; TCRdb keeps only in-frame clonotypes and omits some of them. Seen here are approximately 63,000 clones, more than 60% observed once, and the top ten hold under 7.5%. The time point was: baseline pretreatment blood. Treatment of the sample: 15 Gy SBRT to primary tumor, nephrectomy 4 weeks later. The sequencing used blood, collected from a patient whose treatment included radiotherapy and nephrectomy. Source of these receptors: a man aged 60-69 years with renal cell carcinoma.

The chain employs TRBV5-6 and TRBJ1-4, with D perhaps TRBD1 (6 bases). The CDR3 is 15 amino acids. Germline V gene lookup returns CDR1 SGHDT and CDR2 YYEEEE. Trimming removed 3 bases at V and 6 bases at J, with 15 bases between. The CDR3 loop is CASSSQGGEDEKLFF. In DNA, the CDR3 is TGTGCCAGCAGCTCACAGGGCGGGGAAGATGAAAAACTGTTTTTT.

The rearrangement joins TRBV7-3 to TRBJ2-5, with D maybe TRBD2 (6 bases). CDR3 length: 15 amino acids. Trimming pared 5 bases from V and 2 bases from J, leaving 15 bases between. CDR1 is SGHTA, CDR2 FQGTGA, per germline. The CDR3 coding sequence is TGTGCCAGCAGCCCTCGAATAGCGGATCAAGAGACCCAGTACTTC. As protein: CASSPRIADQETQYF.

The J gene is TRBJ2-7, the V gene TRBV11-2, with D possibly being TRBD1 (5 bases). The CDR3 is 15 residues long. V lost 5 bases to trimming and J lost 2 bases, with 16 bases between them. Germline lookup yields CDR1 SGHAT and CDR2 FQNNGV. This CDR3 reads CASSPLNRPPYEQYF. The CDR3 DNA reads as TGTGCCAGCAGCCCGTTAAACAGGCCCCCCTACGAGCAGTACTTC.

The V gene is TRBV9, the J gene TRBJ2-5; 8 nucleotides agree with TRBD1. Trimming removed 4 bases from V and 5 bases from J; junction bases left unmatched: 13. CDR3 length: 16 residues. Germline CDR1 and CDR2: SGDLS and YYNGEE. CDR3: CASSPDRGPPWETQYF. CDR3 bases: TGTGCCAGCAGCCCAGACAGGGGACCACCTTGGGAGACCCAGTACTTC. Full variable domain (outside the CDR3, taken from reference TRBV9 and TRBJ2-5): DSGVTQTPKHLITATGQRVTLRCSPRSGDLSVYWYQQSLDQGLQFLIQYYNGEERAKGNILERFSAQQFPDLHSELNLSSLELGDSALYFCASSPDRGPPWETQYFGPGTRLLVL.

V and J are TRBV9 and TRBJ2-3; D not certain. Germline assignment: CDR1 SGDLS and CDR2 YYNGEE. This CDR3 is built from 16 residues. Trimming left V 1 base short and J 4 bases short, with 16 bases between. CDR3 residues: CASSVYSAPRADTQYF. CDR3 nucleotides: TGTGCCAGCAGCGTATATTCAGCCCCTAGGGCAGATACGCAGTATTTT.

This clone ranks as medium-sized. This chain joins TRBV5-5 and TRBJ1-6; D call uncertain. Per germline, CDR1 SGHKS and CDR2 YYEKEE (reference sequence). V gave up 0 bases and J gave up 6 bases, with 10 bases separating them. The CDR3 runs 15 residues. CDR3 sequence reads: CASSLGRLLNSPLHF. Here the CDR3 DNA reads TGTGCCAGCAGCTTGGGACGGCTTCTTAATTCACCCCTCCACTTT. The complete variable domain, with remaining parts taken from reference TRBV5-5 and TRBJ1-6, reads DAGVTQSPTHLIKTRGQQVTLRCSPISGHKSVSWYQQVLGQGPQFIFQYYEKEERGRGNFPDRFSARQFPNYSSELNVNALLLGDSALYLCASSLGRLLNSPLHFGNGTRLTVT.

The chain has TRBV5-1 and TRBJ1-2; no definite D call. CDR3 size: 12 residues. V lost 1 base, J lost 7 bases, and 8 bases lay in between. CDR1 and CDR2 (germline): SGHRS, YFSETQ. CDR3 in DNA: TGCGCCAGCAGCTTGTCACAGTCTGGCTACACCTTC. This encodes CASSLSQSGYTF. Full variable domain (missing parts from reference TRBV5-1 and TRBJ1-2): KAGVTQTPRYLIKTRGQQVTLSCSPISGHRSVSWYQQTPGQGLQFLFEYFSETQRNKGNFPGRFSGRQFSNSRSEMNVSTLELGDSALYLCASSLSQSGYTFGSGTRLTVV.

The chain recombines TRBV18 with TRBJ2-2; D might be TRBD1 (8 bases). Trimming removed 3 bases from V and 5 bases from J, with 19 bases in between. Germline CDR1 reads KGHSH; CDR2 reads LQKENI. The CDR3 totals 17 residues. CDR3 nucleotide sequence: TGTGCCAGCTCACCGCAACTCGGACAGGGAGGGACCGGGGAGCTGTTTTTT. Residues: CASSPQLGQGGTGELFF.

The chain employs TRBV27 and TRBJ2-5; D gene uncertain. The CDR3 consists of 13 residues. In germline, CDR1 is MNHEY, CDR2 SMNVEV (reference sequence). V lost 3 bases, J lost 1 base, and 6 bases lay in between. For the CDR3, the DNA is TGTGCCAGCAGTTTCCGGGTCCAAGAGACCCAGTACTTC. It specifies CASSFRVQETQYF.

This chain connects TRBV4-1 to TRBJ1-2; TRBD1 matches 8 bases. Germline assignment: CDR1 MGHRA and CDR2 YSYEKL. This CDR3 region has 16 residues. V was pared by 0 bases and J by 6 bases, with 9 bases of the junction left unmatched. The DNA for the CDR3 is TGCGCCAGCAGCCAAGAAATCGCAGACAGGGGTAATGGCTACACCTTC. Translated, it gives CASSQEIADRGNGYTF.

This clone was seen once. The genes are TRBV18 and TRBJ1-1; D is uncertain. Deletions cut 3 bases from V and 0 bases from J, with 11 bases between. The CDR3 contains 15 residues. Germline V CDR1 and CDR2: KGHSH, LQKENI. The CDR3 reads CASSPEDLMNTEAFF. The CDR3 nucleotides are TGTGCCAGCTCACCTGAAGACTTGATGAACACTGAAGCTTTCTTT. The variable domain in full, completed from reference TRBV18 and TRBJ1-1, reads NAGVMQNPRHLVRRRGQEARLRCSPMKGHSHVYWYRQLPEEGLKFMVYLQKENIIDESGMPKERFSAEFPKEGPSILRIQQVVRGDSAAYFCASSPEDLMNTEAFFGQGTRLTVV.

The chain is built from TRBV21-1 and TRBJ1-1; TRBD1 is taken as the D call from the table, unchecked against the DNA. TRBV21-1 is classified as a pseudogene. This CDR3 has 16 residues. CDR3 amino acids: CASSRGQGARNTEAFF. As DNA, the CDR3 is TGTGCCAGCAGCAGGGGACAGGGGGCAAGGAACACTGAAGCTTTCTTT.

The chain is built from TRBV7-6 and TRBJ2-3; maybe TRBD2 (6 bases). The CDR3 has 16 residues. Trimming took off 4 bases at V and 8 bases at J, with 22 bases between the two ends. CDR1 is SGHVS and CDR2 is FNYEAQ in the germline V gene. This chain's CDR3 is CASSSRLGEKSGTQYF. CDR3 bases: TGTGCCAGCAGCTCCAGACTAGGGGAAAAGTCGGGTACGCAGTATTTT.

The CDR3: CASSLEWDVYSYEQYF. DNA for the CDR3: TGTGCCAGCAGCCTGGAGTGGGACGTCTACTCCTACGAGCAGTACTTC. The J gene is TRBJ2-7, the V gene TRBV5-5, with D possibly being TRBD1 or TRBD2 (5 bases each). The CDR3 is made up of 16 amino acids. The V end lost 4 bases, the J end lost 0 bases, and 17 bases lay between the germline ends. The V gene's germline CDR1 is SGHKS and CDR2 YYEKEE (reference sequence). The variable domain in full, with the rest retrieved from reference TRBV5-5 and TRBJ2-7, is DAGVTQSPTHLIKTRGQQVTLRCSPISGHKSVSWYQQVLGQGPQFIFQYYEKEERGRGNFPDRFSARQFPNYSSELNVNALLLGDSALYLCASSLEWDVYSYEQYFGPGTRLTVT.

This clone was seen repeatedly, ten times or more. Other DNA sequences in this specimen translate into the identical CDR3. The chain links TRBV7-9 to TRBJ2-7; the D call may be TRBD1 or TRBD2 (5 bases each). The CDR3 length is 15 residues. Trimming stripped 6 bases from V and 0 bases from J, with 15 bases between. Germline-derived CDR1 and CDR2 are SEHNR and FQNEAQ (reference sequence). CDR3 protein: CASSDWAGSSYEQYV. The CDR3, as DNA: TGTGCCAGCAGTGACTGGGCAGGGAGCTCCTACGAGCAGTACGTC.

The chain links TRBV1 to TRBJ2-3; the table calls TRBD2, which could not be checked here. TRBV1 is a pseudogene segment. The CDR3 covers 16 residues. The CDR3 sequence: CTSSQVLSGSVDTQYF. CDR3 in DNA: TGCACCAGCAGCCAAGTTCTTAGCGGGAGTGTAGATACGCAGTATTTT.